Below are 28 T cell receptor beta chains sequenced from a single sample in a study of blood T cell repertoires in COVID-19. The repertoire was sequenced with immunoSEQ multiplex PCR; TCRdb's copy has only in-frame clones and lacks some. The repertoire consists of 56,000 or so clones, with more than 65% occurring once and the leading ten covering 4.5% to 7%. Sequences were obtained from peripheral blood. The receptors were gathered from a woman aged 70-85 years with acute or convalescent COVID-19.

The chain couples TRBV6-2 or TRBV6-3 to TRBJ2-1; 15 bases match TRBD2. This CDR3 is built from 16 residues. The germline V gene has CDR1 MNHEY and CDR2 SVGEGT. J lost 7 bases, V lost 6 bases, and 7 bases had no gene match. CDR3 nucleotide sequence: TGTGCCAGCAGCCCGGGACTAGCGGGGGGCCAAAATGAGCAGTTCTTC. The encoded protein is CASSPGLAGGQNEQFF.

This clone was detected only once. The V call is TRBV5-4, the J call TRBJ2-2, with a weak D call TRBD2 (5 bases). CDR3 length: 15 amino acids. V lost 2 bases and J 5 bases, leaving 13 bases between the germline ends. Germline assignment: CDR1 SGHNT and CDR2 YYREEE (reference sequence). The CDR3 DNA reads TGTGCCAGCAGCTTCGGGATCCAAGGGACCGGGGAGCTGTTTTTT. The encoded protein is CASSFGIQGTGELFF.

This rearrangement joins TRBV11-3 to TRBJ2-7; 11 bases map to TRBD1. With V trimmed by 6 bases and J by 6 bases, 10 bases remained unmatched. Germline V gene sequence: CDR1 SGHNT, CDR2 YENEEA. The CDR3 sequence is 15 residues long. CDR3 sequence (DNA): TGTGCCAGCAGGGAGAGGACAGGGGGCTTTTTCGAGCAGTACTTC. Protein sequence: CASRERTGGFFEQYF. Variable domain in full (rest from reference TRBV11-3 and TRBJ2-7): EAGVVQSPRYKIIEKKQPVAFWCNPISGHNTLYWYLQNLGQGPELLIRYENEEAVDDSQLPKDRFSAERLKGVDSTLKIQPAELGDSAVYLCASRERTGGFFEQYFGPGTRLTVT.

The chain carries TRBV5-4 and TRBJ2-7; 8 bases line up with TRBD1. From germline, CDR1 is SGHNT and CDR2 YYREEE (reference sequence). Germline trimming cut 4 bases from V and 4 bases from J; bases unmatched to any gene: 10. CDR3 length equals 15 residues. For the CDR3, the DNA is TGTGCCAGCAGCGAACCATGGACAGGGAAATACGAGCAGTACTTC. This codes for CASSEPWTGKYEQYF.

The chain joins TRBV5-8 to TRBJ2-5; TRBD2 matches at 9 bases. Germline V lookup: CDR1 SGHTS, CDR2 YDEGEE. The CDR3 runs 14 residues. V dropped 2 bases and J dropped 3; count of bases not matched to a gene: 2. CDR3 loop: CASSLSSGKETQYF. The CDR3, as DNA: TGTGCCAGCAGCTTATCTAGCGGGAAAGAGACCCAGTACTTC.

V usage is TRBV5-1 and J usage is TRBJ2-5; D gene ambiguous. The CDR3 is 11 residues long. V was cut by 4 bases and J by 3 bases, with 4 bases left in between. CDR1 is SGHRS and CDR2 is YFSETQ in the germline V gene. This CDR3 reads CASSREETQYF. The CDR3 nucleotides read TGCGCCAGCAGCAGAGAAGAGACCCAGTACTTC.

The chain employs TRBV6-1 and TRBJ1-1; tentative D call: TRBD1 (6 bases). V lost 8 bases to trimming and J lost 1 base, with 11 bases between them. The CDR3 sequence is 13 residues long. Germline CDR1 is MNHNS and CDR2 is SASEGT. The CDR3 DNA reads TGTGCCAGCTACAGGGCGGCGAACACTGAAGCTTTCTTT. Translation: CASYRAANTEAFF.

The rearrangement uses TRBV5-1 and TRBJ1-2; 7 bases agree with TRBD1. Germline CDR1 is SGHRS and CDR2 is YFSETQ. The V gene end was trimmed by 4 bases and the J gene end by 2 bases; junction bases not matched to a gene: 2. The CDR3 totals 13 residues. This chain's CDR3 is CASSQTGNYGYTF. CDR3 nucleotides: TGCGCCAGCAGCCAGACAGGGAACTATGGCTACACCTTC.

The chain is built from TRBV5-6 and TRBJ1-2; TRBD1 matches at 12 bases. The CDR3 covers 15 residues. Looked up from germline, CDR1 is SGHDT and CDR2 is YYEEEE. The trim removed 4 bases at V and 7 bases at J, leaving 8 bases unmatched. The chain's CDR3 is CASSTPGQGALGYTF. The CDR3 bases are TGTGCCAGCAGCACGCCGGGACAGGGGGCACTTGGCTACACCTTC.

A single count supports this clone. The chain couples TRBV19 to TRBJ1-2; D is unresolved. Germline lookup yields CDR1 LNHDA and CDR2 SQIVND (reference sequence). The CDR3 consists of 13 residues. The V gene lost 5 bases and the J gene lost 9 bases, with 16 bases spanning the gap. The CDR3, as DNA: TGTGCCAGTAGTGTCCGGGATGCTATGCGCTACACCTTC. Amino acids: CASSVRDAMRYTF.

This clone was found a few times. This chain joins TRBV6-5 and TRBJ2-2; maybe TRBD1 (5 bases). The CDR3 is 14 amino acids. With 6 bases removed from V and 2 bases from J, the gap between germline ends came to 10 bases. Per the germline V gene, CDR1 is MNHEY and CDR2 is SVGAGI. CDR3 protein: CASRSQVNTGELFF. The CDR3 DNA reads as TGTGCCAGCAGGTCACAGGTCAACACCGGGGAGCTGTTTTTT.

The J gene is TRBJ2-3, the V gene TRBV6-5; 7 bases agree with TRBD2. The germline gives CDR1 MNHEY, CDR2 SVGAGI. The CDR3 totals 13 residues. Trimming cost V 6 bases and J 4 bases; bases outside gene matches: 4. CDR3 coding DNA: TGTGCCAGCAGATTGACTAGCCCAGATACGCAGTATTTT. This codes for CASRLTSPDTQYF.

Comment on this clone: Additional DNA sequences in this sample encode the identical CDR3. The V and J genes are TRBV5-1 and TRBJ2-3; no definite D call. CDR1 and CDR2 (germline): SGHRS, YFSETQ. CDR3 size: 14 residues. V lost 0 bases, J lost 0 bases, and 5 bases lay in between. The CDR3 region has the DNA TGCGCCAGCAGCTTGGCGGGTAGCACAGATACGCAGTATTTT. Translating gives CASSLAGSTDTQYF.

This sequence joins TRBV5-1 and TRBJ2-5; 10 bases line up with TRBD1. V shed 5 bases, J shed 3 bases, and the junction held 4 bases outside the gene matches. CDR1 is SGHRS, CDR2 YFSETQ, per germline. CDR3 size: 14 residues. CDR3 region: CASRTDRGEETQYF. Written as DNA, the CDR3 is TGCGCCAGCAGGACGGACAGGGGGGAAGAGACCCAGTACTTC.

This rearrangement joins TRBV28 to TRBJ2-1; possibly TRBD2 for D (7 bases). With 3 bases removed from V and 6 bases from J, the gap between germline ends came to 15 bases. Germline CDR1 reads MDHEN; CDR2 reads SYDVKM. The CDR3 totals 15 residues. The CDR3 nucleotides are TGTGCCAGCAGTTTCCGGTGGGGGGGGCCCAATGAGCAGTTCTTC. Its translation is CASSFRWGGPNEQFF.

The rearrangement joins TRBV4-1 to TRBJ1-4, with a tentative D call TRBD1 (5 bases). The CDR3 is 16 amino acids. Germline CDR1 MGHRA, CDR2 YSYEKL. With 2 bases removed from V and 5 bases from J, the gap between germline ends came to 15 bases. The CDR3 DNA follows: TGCGCCAGCAGCCAAATTCCAGGGAAGGAGAATGAAAAACTGTTTTTT. Translated: CASSQIPGKENEKLFF.

This chain uses TRBV6-2 or TRBV6-3 with TRBJ2-7; a possible D gene is TRBD2 (5 bases). The germline V gene encodes CDR1 MNHEY and CDR2 SVGEGT. This CDR3 is 11 amino acids long. Trimming took 6 bases from V and 7 from J, leaving 10 bases between them. CDR3 region: CASSPRGEQYF. The CDR3 DNA sequence: TGTGCCAGCAGCCCCCGGGGAGAGCAGTACTTC.

This chain connects TRBV7-9 to TRBJ1-2; D is possibly TRBD1 (5 bases). CDR3 length: 15 amino acids. V lost 0 bases and J 0 bases, leaving 8 bases between the germline ends. CDR1 and CDR2 from the germline V gene are SEHNR and FQNEAQ (reference sequence). The CDR3 protein is CASSLAGAANYGYTF. The CDR3 nucleotides read TGTGCCAGCAGCTTAGCTGGGGCGGCTAACTATGGCTACACCTTC.

This clone came up a few times. The V call is TRBV2, the J call TRBJ2-3, with TRBD2 identical over 11 bases. This CDR3 region has 21 residues. Germline V gene sequence: CDR1 SNHLY, CDR2 FYNNEI. J lost 1 base, V lost 4 bases, and 19 bases had no gene match. The chain's CDR3 is CASSVPIRGSGGALGTDTQYF. CDR3 nucleotide sequence: TGTGCCAGCAGTGTACCTATTAGGGGTAGCGGGGGGGCACTTGGCACAGATACGCAGTATTTT. Full variable domain (missing parts from reference TRBV2 and TRBJ2-3): EPEVTQTPSHQVTQMGQEVILRCVPISNHLYFYWYRQILGQKVEFLVSFYNNEISEKSEIFDDQFSVERPDGSNFTLKIRSTKLEDSAMYFCASSVPIRGSGGALGTDTQYFGPGTRLTVL.

This chain joins TRBV3-1 (or the pseudogene TRBV3-2) and TRBJ2-5; D ambiguous. V gave up 1 base and J gave up 7 bases, with 13 bases separating them. Germline-derived CDR1 and CDR2 are LGHDT and YNNKEL (reference sequence). CDR3 size: 14 residues. The CDR3 coding sequence is TGTGCCAGCAGCCAAGGAACGGCGACTGGGACCCAGTACTTC. It encodes CASSQGTATGTQYF.

The chain carries TRBV9 and TRBJ1-5; TRBD1 might be the D (6 bases). CDR1 SGDLS and CDR2 YYNGEE come from the germline V gene. V was clipped by 4 bases and J by 6 bases, with 14 bases between them. The CDR3 consists of 14 residues. In nucleotides, the CDR3 is TGTGCCAGCAGCCCTAGGGGGGGAAGTCAGCCCCAGCATTTT. Its translation: CASSPRGGSQPQHF.

This clone was detected a few times. The chain employs TRBV10-1 and TRBJ1-6, with D perhaps TRBD1 (5 bases). V lost 6 bases to trimming and J lost 0 bases, with 15 bases between them. Germline values: CDR1 WNHNN, CDR2 SYGVQD (reference sequence). This CDR3 is built from 17 residues. CDR3: CASSPGGESSYNSPLHF. CDR3 sequence (DNA): TGCGCCAGCAGCCCCGGGGGGGAAAGCTCCTATAATTCACCCCTCCACTTT.

The rearrangement links TRBV28 to TRBJ1-2, with 7 nucleotides matching TRBD1. The CDR3 runs to 17 residues. CDR1 MDHEN and CDR2 SYDVKM come from the germline V gene. Trimming cost V 3 bases and J 2 bases; bases outside gene matches: 12. CDR3 coding DNA: TGTGCCAGCAGTTTGTCGGGACAGCCATCCAACAACTATGGCTACACCTTC. Translated, it gives CASSLSGQPSNNYGYTF.

The rearrangement joins TRBV11-3 to TRBJ2-5; 8 bases fit TRBD1. V lost 5 bases, J lost 5 bases, and 16 bases stayed unmatched. CDR3 length: 17 residues. The germline V gene has CDR1 SGHNT and CDR2 YENEEA. The CDR3 coding sequence is TGTGCCAGCAGCCGAAGTGACAGGGGAAGTTCAGGGGAGACCCAGTACTTC. As protein: CASSRSDRGSSGETQYF. Based on the CDR3 plus reference TRBV11-3 and TRBJ2-5, the full variable domain is EAGVVQSPRYKIIEKKQPVAFWCNPISGHNTLYWYLQNLGQGPELLIRYENEEAVDDSQLPKDRFSAERLKGVDSTLKIQPAELGDSAVYLCASSRSDRGSSGETQYFGPGTRLLVL.

This clone showed up just once. The chain links TRBV15 to TRBJ2-7; 7 nucleotides agree with TRBD1. The CDR3 loop spans 15 amino acids. The germline V gene has CDR1 LNHNV and CDR2 YYDKDF (reference sequence). V lost 0 bases and J lost 2; bases outside the gene matches: 4. CDR3 coding DNA: TGTGCCACCAGCAGAGACAGGGGGATAGCCTACGAGCAGTACTTC. Amino acids: CATSRDRGIAYEQYF.

The genes are TRBV30 and TRBJ2-2; no reliable D call. Trimming left V 1 base short and J 1 base short, with 7 bases between. Germline V gene lookup returns CDR1 GTSNPN and CDR2 SVGIG (reference sequence). This CDR3 has 14 residues. The CDR3 DNA is TGTGCCTGGAGTGGACACCGGAACACCGGGGAGCTGTTTTTT. Its protein is CAWSGHRNTGELFF.

This chain joins TRBV7-3 and TRBJ2-3; D uncertain. The germline gives CDR1 SGHTA, CDR2 FQGTGA. This CDR3 contains 14 residues. Deletions cut 7 bases from V and 2 bases from J, with 13 bases between. The CDR3 nucleotides read TGTGCCAGCATTACAAATCTGTACACAGATACGCAGTATTTT. Translation gives CASITNLYTDTQYF.

This clone was seen a few times. This chain joins TRBV12-3 or TRBV12-4 and TRBJ2-7; TRBD1 matches 8 bases. The CDR3 spans 12 residues. V trimming: 5 bases; J trimming: 6 bases; junction bases outside the gene matches: 3. The CDR3 reads CASSKGQGEQYF. The CDR3 DNA reads TGTGCCAGCAGTAAAGGACAGGGCGAGCAGTACTTC.